The 27 T cell receptor beta chains listed next were all sequenced from one sample in a study of blood T cell repertoires in COVID-19. The table came from immunoSEQ multiplex PCR; TCRdb's copy has only in-frame clones and leaves some out. This sample has fewer than 70,000 clones; about 89% occur once, and the top ten carry about 7.2%. The sequenced sample consisted of peripheral blood. These receptors all stem from a man aged 55 to 69 with active or convalescent COVID-19.

V gene TRBV5-1 combines with J gene TRBJ2-5, with 11 bases matching TRBD1. With V trimmed by 3 bases and J by 5 bases, 9 bases remained unmatched. This CDR3 contains 16 residues. Per germline, CDR1 SGHRS and CDR2 YFSETQ. The CDR3 DNA reads TGCGCCAGCAGCTCGCGAAGGACAGGGGGCGAGGAGACCCAGTACTTC. Its protein is CASSSRRTGGEETQYF.

This clone was recorded only once. The DNA of the CDR3 is TGTGCCAGCAGTGGAGTCTACAATGAGCAGTTCTTC. Translating gives CASSGVYNEQFF. The V gene is TRBV2, the J gene TRBJ2-1, with no clear D. In germline, CDR1 is SNHLY, CDR2 FYNNEI. Trimming removed 4 bases from V and 3 bases from J, with 4 bases in between. This CDR3 has 12 amino acids.

The chain has TRBV6-6 and TRBJ2-7; TRBD1 matches 9 bases. Trimming removed 4 bases from V and 4 bases from J; junction bases left unmatched: 8. This CDR3 spans 15 amino acids. Germline lookup yields CDR1 MNHNY and CDR2 SVGAGI (reference sequence). The DNA of the CDR3 is TGTGCCAGCAGTTCCGCGGGACAGGGTCGATACGAGCAGTACTTC. The encoded protein is CASSSAGQGRYEQYF.

The V gene is TRBV15, the J gene TRBJ1-1; 9 positions agree with TRBD1. V lost 2 bases and J lost 0; bases outside the gene matches: 1. CDR3 size: 15 residues. In germline, CDR1 is LNHNV, CDR2 YYDKDF (reference sequence). CDR3 sequence: CATSRRTGVNTEAFF. The DNA for the CDR3 is TGTGCCACCAGCAGAAGGACAGGGGTGAACACTGAAGCTTTCTTT.

This clone has a handful of counts. The gene calls are TRBV7-6 and TRBJ1-5; TRBD1 might be the D (5 bases). The V gene lost 1 base and the J gene lost 6 bases, with 7 bases spanning the gap. Germline CDR1 and CDR2: SGHVS and FNYEAQ. This CDR3 has 13 residues. CDR3 region: CASSLGDSQPQHF. The CDR3 DNA follows: TGTGCCAGCAGCTTAGGAGACAGTCAGCCCCAGCATTTT.

V is TRBV2 and J is TRBJ1-1; the D gene is possibly TRBD1 (5 bases). The CDR3 length is 12 residues. Germline CDR1 is SNHLY and CDR2 is FYNNEI. Trimming shortened V by 7 bases and J by 4 bases, and 10 bases separated the two germline ends. The CDR3 DNA reads as TGTGCCAGCATGCAGGGTTTCACTGAAGCTTTCTTT. Protein product: CASMQGFTEAFF.

The chain couples TRBV7-9 to TRBJ2-2, with D perhaps matching TRBD2 (6 bases). The germline V and J ends were trimmed by 0 bases and 5 bases, with 19 bases remaining between them. This CDR3 contains 18 residues. Germline CDR1 SEHNR, CDR2 FQNEAQ (reference sequence). The CDR3 here is CASSLAIARGGATGELFF. CDR3 nucleotides: TGTGCCAGCAGCTTAGCGATTGCCCGTGGAGGGGCGACCGGGGAGCTGTTTTTT.

The chain has TRBV5-1 and TRBJ2-7, with 7 bases identical to TRBD2. The CDR3 spans 14 residues. J was trimmed by 6 bases and V by 7 bases; bases with no gene match: 13. From germline, CDR1 is SGHRS and CDR2 YFSETQ. The CDR3 coding sequence is TGCGCCAGCGGCCCCAATCAAGCGGGATCCGAGCAGTACTTC. Protein sequence: CASGPNQAGSEQYF.

This chain joins TRBV2 and TRBJ2-7; 9 bases map to TRBD1. The V gene's germline CDR1 is SNHLY and CDR2 FYNNEI. V trimming: 7 bases; J trimming: 5 bases; junction bases outside the gene matches: 6. The CDR3 totals 13 residues. The CDR3, as DNA: TGTGCCAGCAACCGGGACAGGGCGGACGAGCAGTACTTC. Translated: CASNRDRADEQYF.

This chain's CDR3 is CASSSVTRQSYNEQFF. CDR3 DNA: TGTGCCAGCAGCAGCGTTACACGGCAGTCCTACAATGAGCAGTTCTTC. The chain carries TRBV5-8 and TRBJ2-1; D unresolved. V was trimmed by 4 bases and J by 1 base, leaving 15 bases between them. CDR1 SGHTS and CDR2 YDEGEE come from the germline V gene. CDR3 length: 16 residues.

This clone was counted once. The chain is built from TRBV5-6 and TRBJ2-7, with TRBD1 matching 11 bases. The CDR3 loop spans 16 amino acids. CDR1 and CDR2 (germline): SGHDT, YYEEEE. J lost 2 bases, V lost 4 bases, and 8 bases had no gene match. This chain's CDR3 is CASSPLGQGATYEQYF. CDR3 in DNA: TGTGCCAGCAGCCCGCTAGGACAGGGGGCTACCTACGAGCAGTACTTC.

The gene calls are TRBV6-5 and TRBJ1-5, with a tentative D call TRBD1 (6 bases). The CDR3 is 15 residues long. Between the trimmed V and J ends, which lost 7 bases and 0 bases, there was a span of 13 bases. CDR1 MNHEY and CDR2 SVGAGI come from the germline V gene. CDR3 DNA: TGTGCCAGCACCGCCGGGGGGCCTAGCAATCAGCCCCAGCATTTT. It codes for CASTAGGPSNQPQHF.

V is TRBV5-4 and J is TRBJ1-6, with a weak D call TRBD1 (6 bases). Germline lookup yields CDR1 SGHNT and CDR2 YYREEE (reference sequence). The V end was cut by 7 bases, the J end by 10 bases, with 18 bases between. The CDR3 length is 14 residues. The CDR3 reads CASGDYRDRSPLHF. CDR3 DNA: TGTGCCAGCGGGGATTACAGGGATCGATCACCCCTCCACTTT.

As for this clone: Mismatch with germline at one junction end may stem from a read error. V gene TRBV7-3 combines with J gene TRBJ2-5; TRBD1 aligns across 9 bases. The germline gives CDR1 SGHTA, CDR2 FQGTGA. The CDR3 loop spans 14 amino acids. CDR3 amino acids: CASSITGGGETQYF. The CDR3 nucleotides read TGTGCCAGCAGCATAACAGGGGGCGGAGAGACCCAGTACTTC.

J is TRBJ2-3 and V is TRBV6-2 or TRBV6-3; 7 nucleotides match TRBD2. The CDR3 length is 15 residues. Germline lookup yields CDR1 MNHEY and CDR2 SVGEGT. V shed 4 bases, J shed 3 bases, and the junction held 7 bases outside the gene matches. CDR3 loop: CASSSPSLATDTQYF. The CDR3 region has the DNA TGTGCCAGCAGTTCCCCTTCACTAGCGACAGATACGCAGTATTTT.

The V gene is TRBV5-3, the J gene TRBJ2-1; the match to TRBD2 covers 10 bases. TRBV5-3 is assigned to the ORF class and has an uncertain function. The CDR3 has 15 residues. V was pared by 1 base and J by 4 bases, with 2 bases of the junction left unmatched. CDR3 residues: CARSLSLAGYNEQFF. The CDR3 nucleotides are TGTGCCAGAAGCTTGTCACTAGCGGGGTACAATGAGCAGTTCTTC.

The V and J genes are TRBV3-1 (or the pseudogene TRBV3-2) and TRBJ2-7; weak D call: TRBD2 (6 bases). The CDR3 covers 13 residues. Trimming left V 3 bases short and J 4 bases short, with 10 bases between. Germline CDR1 LGHDT, CDR2 YNNKEL (reference sequence). The CDR3, as DNA: TGTGCCAGCAGCCACCTGACTAGTTACGAGCAGTACTTC. It specifies CASSHLTSYEQYF.

The gene calls are TRBV2 and TRBJ2-6; TRBD1 matches at 9 bases. The CDR3 loop spans 20 amino acids. Germline V lookup: CDR1 SNHLY, CDR2 FYNNEI. Trimming cost V 0 bases and J 1 base; bases outside gene matches: 10. The CDR3 reads CASSEARGAGTGSGANVLTF. CDR3 DNA: TGTGCCAGCAGTGAAGCTAGAGGGGCCGGGACAGGGTCTGGGGCCAACGTCCTGACTTTC.

The gene calls are TRBV21-1 and TRBJ1-5; the DNA was not compared with TRBD1, the D call given in the table. TRBV21-1 is a recognized pseudogene. The CDR3 sequence is 16 residues long. The CDR3 nucleotides read TGTGCCAGCAGCAAAGAGCCAGGGGATAGCAATCAGCCCCAGCATTTT. The encoded protein is CASSKEPGDSNQPQHF.

The chain uses TRBV3-1 (or the pseudogene TRBV3-2) and TRBJ1-6, with D maybe TRBD1 (5 bases). Germline lookup yields CDR1 LGHDT and CDR2 YNNKEL (reference sequence). The CDR3 contains 15 residues. The germline V and J ends were trimmed by 0 bases and 10 bases, with 13 bases remaining between them. In nucleotides, the CDR3 is TGTGCCAGCAGCCAAGATGTGGGGCAGAGGTCACCCCTCCACTTT. Its translation: CASSQDVGQRSPLHF.

The V call is TRBV6-5, the J call TRBJ1-1, with a weak D call TRBD1 (6 bases). The germline V gene encodes CDR1 MNHEY and CDR2 SVGAGI. The CDR3 loop spans 15 amino acids. The ends were cut back, 2 bases at V and 4 bases at J, with 14 bases in the middle. Written as DNA, the CDR3 is TGTGCCAGCAGTTACCTGGACAGTCTGGTCACTGAAGCTTTCTTT. Translated: CASSYLDSLVTEAFF.

The rearrangement joins TRBV5-1 to TRBJ1-2, with 8 bases lining up with TRBD1. The CDR3 runs 14 residues. Trimming cost V 1 base and J 3 bases; bases outside gene matches: 2. From germline, CDR1 is SGHRS and CDR2 YFSETQ. CDR3: CASSLQGADYGYTF. In DNA form, the CDR3 reads TGCGCCAGCAGCTTGCAGGGGGCTGACTATGGCTACACCTTC.

This clone has only a few counts. This chain links TRBV30 with TRBJ2-2; D gene ambiguous. V was pared by 3 bases and J by 0 bases, with 14 bases between. This CDR3 spans 16 amino acids. The germline V gene has CDR1 GTSNPN and CDR2 SVGIG (reference sequence). DNA of the CDR3: TGTGCCTGGAGCCTTCGGATGACTTCGAACACCGGGGAGCTGTTTTTT. It yields the protein CAWSLRMTSNTGELFF.

This chain connects TRBV14 to TRBJ1-6; 11 bases line up with TRBD1. CDR1 is SGHDN and CDR2 is FVKESK in the germline V gene. There are 16 residues in the CDR3. Losses at the gene ends were 4 bases for V and 7 bases for J; bases not matched to a gene: 6. The CDR3 DNA reads as TGTGCCAGCAGCCGACGATGGGACAGGGGGAATTCACCCCTCCACTTT. This codes for CASSRRWDRGNSPLHF.

This chain links TRBV6-5 with TRBJ2-1; TRBD2 might be the D (5 bases). Germline assignment: CDR1 MNHEY and CDR2 SVGAGI. The germline V and J ends were trimmed by 8 bases and 0 bases, with 8 bases remaining between them. This CDR3 is built from 13 residues. The CDR3 DNA follows: TGTGCCAGCTGGACTGACTCCTACAATGAGCAGTTCTTC. Protein: CASWTDSYNEQFF.

This rearrangement joins TRBV21-1 to TRBJ2-5; TRBD2 is the table's D call, not checked against the DNA. TRBV21-1 is reported as a pseudogene. The CDR3 is 15 residues long. CDR3 nucleotides: TGTGCCAGCAGCAGTAAAATGGCGGATCAAGAGACCCAGTACTTC. Its protein is CASSSKMADQETQYF.

The sample holds one count of this clone. The sample carries other DNA sequences with the same CDR3. The chain carries TRBV18 and TRBJ1-1, with D possibly being TRBD1 (6 bases). The CDR3 runs 15 residues. Germline V gene lookup returns CDR1 KGHSH and CDR2 LQKENI. V lost 3 bases and J lost 1, with 12 bases in between. CDR3 region: CASSPPGTKNTEAFF. In DNA form, the CDR3 reads TGTGCCAGCTCACCTCCCGGGACAAAGAACACTGAAGCTTTCTTT.